This paragraph reports one T cell receptor beta chain. The data were taken from a study of blood T cell repertoires in COVID-19. Clones were sequenced by immunoSEQ multiplex PCR, and TCRdb holds only the in-frame ones, with some missing. The top ten hold roughly 2.5% of the sample, which has about 170,000 clones, about 88% seen once. The TCR was taken from a woman older than 75 with COVID-19, enrolled during active disease. Sequencing input: peripheral blood.

In DNA form, the CDR3 reads TGCGCCAGCAGCCCCCTCGAGACAGCTGGAGATACGCAGTATTTT. Translating gives CASSPLETAGDTQYF. The chain recombines TRBV4-1 with TRBJ2-3; possible D gene TRBD1, 5 bases. This CDR3 spans 15 amino acids. V was cut by 4 bases and J by 5 bases, with 16 bases left in between. Germline V gene sequence: CDR1 MGHRA, CDR2 YSYEKL.